Listed here are 11 T cell receptor beta chains from one sample, sequenced in a study of preoperative IRX-2 immunotherapy in early breast cancer. The treatment is: preoperative locoregional IRX-2 cytokine immunotherapy. The repertoire was sequenced with immunoSEQ multiplex PCR; TCRdb's copy has only in-frame clones and lacks some. In the table there are roughly 93,000 clones, roughly 89% of which are singletons. The sample was tumor tissue, taken after IRX-2 immunotherapy. The receptors stem from a human donor with breast cancer.

The chain employs TRBV4-1 and TRBJ2-7, with TRBD2 identical over 9 bases. V gave up 0 bases and J gave up 5 bases; unmatched junction bases: 14. Germline-derived CDR1 and CDR2 are MGHRA and YSYEKL. The CDR3 has 18 residues. The CDR3 sequence: CASSQDLDAGGPRHEQYF. The CDR3 DNA is TGCGCCAGCAGCCAAGATCTTGATGCGGGAGGGCCTAGACACGAGCAGTACTTC.

CDR3 coding DNA: TGTGCCAGCATCCGGCCCCTCCGGGGCACTGAAGCTTTCTTT. This gives the protein CASIRPLRGTEAFF. The gene calls are TRBV28 and TRBJ1-1; D ambiguous. This CDR3 region has 14 residues. CDR1 and CDR2 (germline): MDHEN, SYDVKM. The V gene lost 7 bases and the J gene lost 4 bases, with 16 bases spanning the gap.

The V gene is TRBV28, the J gene TRBJ2-6, with a possible D match to TRBD1 (6 bases). This CDR3 comprises 16 residues. The germline V and J ends were trimmed by 2 bases and 3 bases, with 11 bases remaining between them. From germline, CDR1 is MDHEN and CDR2 SYDVKM. CDR3 sequence reads: CASSLGGSFGANVLTF. The CDR3 nucleotides read TGTGCCAGCAGTTTAGGGGGCAGTTTTGGGGCCAACGTCCTGACTTTC.

V and J are TRBV28 and TRBJ2-1; 10 nucleotides match TRBD2. The CDR3 covers 15 residues. The V segment lost 7 bases and the J segment 1 base; nucleotides outside the gene matches: 4. Per the germline V gene, CDR1 is MDHEN and CDR2 is SYDVKM. In DNA, the CDR3 is TGTGCCAGCATTTCAGCGGGAGGGTCCTACAATGAGCAGTTCTTC. It specifies CASISAGGSYNEQFF.

This chain connects TRBV11-3 to TRBJ2-6, with 7 bases identical to TRBD2. The ends lost 4 bases at V and 0 bases at J; junction bases unmatched: 9. This CDR3 has 18 amino acids. Germline V gives CDR1 SGHNT, CDR2 YENEEA. CDR3 loop: CASSSGYGRGSGANVLTF. Here the CDR3 DNA reads TGTGCCAGCAGCTCTGGATATGGGAGGGGCTCTGGGGCCAACGTCCTGACTTTC. Based on the CDR3 plus reference TRBV11-3 and TRBJ2-6, the full variable domain is EAGVVQSPRYKIIEKKQPVAFWCNPISGHNTLYWYLQNLGQGPELLIRYENEEAVDDSQLPKDRFSAERLKGVDSTLKIQPAELGDSAVYLCASSSGYGRGSGANVLTFGAGSRLTVL.

Points on this clone: Relative to the germline gene, one junction end is altered; a read error may explain this. This chain connects TRBV28 to TRBJ1-1; D unresolved. The CDR3 is 12 residues long. Per germline, CDR1 MDHEN and CDR2 SYDVKM. The CDR3 spells CASSLSVGATSF. The CDR3 region has the DNA TGTGCCAGCAGTTTGTCGGTGGGAGCGACTAGCTTT.

The chain has TRBV10-3 and TRBJ2-2; perhaps TRBD2 as D (7 bases). V gave up 0 bases and J gave up 7 bases, with 24 bases separating them. Germline CDR1 is ENHRY and CDR2 is SYGVKD. The CDR3 has 19 residues. The CDR3: CAISESFRGCGGRVGELFF. The CDR3 DNA is TGTGCCATCAGTGAGTCTTTTAGGGGGTGCGGGGGTAGAGTCGGGGAGCTGTTTTTT.

The chain carries TRBV23-1 and TRBJ2-2; 7 bases map to TRBD1. TRBV23-1 is an ORF; its function is uncertain. The CDR3 runs 15 residues. V dropped 6 bases and J dropped 3; count of bases not matched to a gene: 7. The CDR3 bases are TGCGCCAGCAGCTTGACAGGGATTGACACCGGGGAGCTGTTTTTT. Translated, it gives CASSLTGIDTGELFF.

On this clone itself: Within the sample, other DNA sequences also encode this same CDR3. The chain links TRBV6-8 to TRBJ1-5, with a weak D call TRBD1 (6 bases). The CDR3 totals 13 residues. CDR1 is MNHGY and CDR2 is SAAAGT in the germline V gene. V lost 2 bases to trimming and J lost 7 bases, with 9 bases between them. The CDR3 DNA reads TGTGCCAGCAGTTACAGGGGGGACCAGCCCCAGCATTTT. Translated, it gives CASSYRGDQPQHF.

Only a few counts were recorded for this clone. CDR3 in amino acids: CASSQARRPTGANVLTF. CDR3 bases: TGTGCCAGCAGCCAAGCCCGCCGCCCCACCGGGGCCAACGTCCTGACTTTC. The genes are TRBV14 and TRBJ2-6, with unresolved D. The CDR3 covers 17 residues. V was trimmed by 1 base and J by 4 bases, leaving 14 bases between them. Per the germline V gene, CDR1 is SGHDN and CDR2 is FVKESK.

J is TRBJ2-2 and V is TRBV9; 8 nucleotides match TRBD1. CDR3 size: 14 residues. The germline gives CDR1 SGDLS, CDR2 YYNGEE. The V gene end was trimmed by 7 bases and the J gene end by 0 bases; junction bases not matched to a gene: 2. CDR3 loop: CASHRGTNTGELFF. The CDR3 DNA sequence: TGTGCCAGCCACAGGGGGACGAACACCGGGGAGCTGTTTTTT.